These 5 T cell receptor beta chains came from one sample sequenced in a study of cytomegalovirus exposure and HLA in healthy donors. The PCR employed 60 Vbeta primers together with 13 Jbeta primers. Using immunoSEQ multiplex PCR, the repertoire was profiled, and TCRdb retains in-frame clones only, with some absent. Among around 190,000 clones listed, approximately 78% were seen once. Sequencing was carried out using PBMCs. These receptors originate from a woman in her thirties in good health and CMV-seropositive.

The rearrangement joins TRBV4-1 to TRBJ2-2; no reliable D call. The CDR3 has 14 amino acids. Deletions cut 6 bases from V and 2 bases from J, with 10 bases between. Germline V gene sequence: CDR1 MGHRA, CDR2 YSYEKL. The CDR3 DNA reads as TGCGCCAGCAGTTCAGACACCAACACCGGGGAGCTGTTTTTT. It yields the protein CASSSDTNTGELFF.

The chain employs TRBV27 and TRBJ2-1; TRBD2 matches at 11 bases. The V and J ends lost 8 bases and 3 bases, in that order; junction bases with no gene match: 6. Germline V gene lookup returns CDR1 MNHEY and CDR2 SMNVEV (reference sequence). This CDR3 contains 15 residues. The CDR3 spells CASAPTSGGYNEQFF. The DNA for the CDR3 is TGTGCCAGCGCCCCCACTAGCGGGGGCTACAATGAGCAGTTCTTC.

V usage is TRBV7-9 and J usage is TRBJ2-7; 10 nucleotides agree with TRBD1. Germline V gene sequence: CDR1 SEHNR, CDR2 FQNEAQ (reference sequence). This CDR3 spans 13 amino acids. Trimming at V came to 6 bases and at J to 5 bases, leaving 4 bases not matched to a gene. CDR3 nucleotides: TGTGCCAGCAGGGGACAGGGGCAAAACGAGCAGTACTTC. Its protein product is CASRGQGQNEQYF.

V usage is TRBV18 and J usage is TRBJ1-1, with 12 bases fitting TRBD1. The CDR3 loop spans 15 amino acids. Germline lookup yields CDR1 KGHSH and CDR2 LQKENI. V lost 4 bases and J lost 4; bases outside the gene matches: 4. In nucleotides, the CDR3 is TGTGCCAGCTCACTTTCGGGACAGGGGGCCACTGAAGCTTTCTTT. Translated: CASSLSGQGATEAFF.

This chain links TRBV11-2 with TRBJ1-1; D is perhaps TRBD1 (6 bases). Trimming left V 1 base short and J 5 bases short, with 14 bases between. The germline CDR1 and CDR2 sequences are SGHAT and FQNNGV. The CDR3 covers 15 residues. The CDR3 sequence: CASSLAGGRGTEAFF. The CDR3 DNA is TGTGCCAGCAGCTTAGCGGGAGGGAGGGGGACTGAAGCTTTCTTT.